Only a few counts were recorded for the clone carrying this T cell receptor beta chain. This sample stems from a study of early T cells in non-severe SARS-CoV-2 infection. On the study more broadly: Chains were not paired, and sequencing was done on bulk RNA from unsorted whole blood.

In the library, individual cDNA molecules carried attached unique molecular identifiers. Each CDR3 protein is one row after TCRdb ran MiXCR on the 5' RACE reads. The sample includes approximately 35,000 distinct CDR3 sequences, 5.5% to 7% seen only once; the top ten take 10% to 15%. The CDR3 has 15 residues. Germline V lookup: CDR1 DFQATT, CDR2 SNEGSKA (reference sequence). Trimming cost V 5 bases and J 5 bases; bases outside gene matches: 9. This sequence originates from an adult who was a healthcare worker with PCR-confirmed SARS-CoV-2 infection or an uninfected control (not recorded which). The J gene is TRBJ1-1, the V gene TRBV20-1; 12 bases match TRBD1. Sequencing input: whole blood. The CDR3 reads CSAVGTGGAGTEAFF. Written as DNA, the CDR3 is TGCAGTGCTGTGGGGACAGGGGGCGCGGGGACTGAAGCTTTCTTT.